The 27 T cell receptor beta chains presented below share a single source sample, sequenced in a study of early T cells in non-severe SARS-CoV-2 infection. TCRdb re-called the 5' RACE reads with MiXCR, one entry per CDR3 protein. The table includes fewer than 85,000 distinct CDR3 sequences, roughly an eighth detected once. The sample taken for sequencing was whole blood. These receptors were obtained from an adult who was a healthcare worker with PCR-confirmed SARS-CoV-2 infection or an uninfected control (not recorded which).

There are a few counts of this clonotype. J is TRBJ1-1 and V is TRBV27, with D possibly TRBD1 on 5 matching bases. Trimming took off 6 bases at V and 4 bases at J, with 15 bases between the two ends. Germline V CDR1 and CDR2: MNHEY, SMNVEV (reference sequence). The CDR3 runs to 14 residues. CDR3 DNA: TGTGCCAGCAGGATCTCTGACAGTCCCACTGAAGCTTTCTTT. This sequence encodes CASRISDSPTEAFF.

The genes are TRBV7-2 and TRBJ2-5; 7 nucleotides line up with TRBD1. Looked up from germline, CDR1 is SGHTA and CDR2 is FQGNSA. The CDR3 is 16 amino acids. Germline trimming cut 4 bases from V and 5 bases from J; bases unmatched to any gene: 13. The CDR3 sequence: CASSSNNRGLRETQYF. CDR3 in DNA: TGTGCCAGCAGCTCAAACAACAGGGGTCTTAGGGAGACCCAGTACTTC.

In its sample, this clonotype was seen a few times. The chain uses TRBV24-1 and TRBJ1-1; no firm D call. Germline V gene data show CDR1 as KGHDR and CDR2 as SFDVKD. Deletions cut 1 base from V and 6 bases from J, with 2 bases between. The CDR3 sequence is 11 residues long. Here the CDR3 DNA reads TGTGCCACCAGTGATTTTGCTGAAGCTTTCTTT. It encodes CATSDFAEAFF.

The V gene is TRBV27, the J gene TRBJ2-2; 7 bases map to TRBD1. The junction had 9 bases not matched to a gene; V was cut back by 5 bases and J by 6 bases. The germline V gene has CDR1 MNHEY and CDR2 SMNVEV (reference sequence). CDR3 length: 15 residues. CDR3: CASSPRQGVAGELFF. CDR3 DNA: TGTGCCAGCAGTCCCCGACAGGGAGTGGCCGGGGAGCTGTTTTTT.

This clonotype was found many times. The J gene is TRBJ2-7, the V gene TRBV7-9, with D uncertain. The germline V and J ends were trimmed by 2 bases and 5 bases, with 13 bases remaining between them. CDR3 length: 14 residues. CDR1 is SEHNR, CDR2 FQNEAQ, per germline (reference sequence). CDR3 in amino acids: CASSLMADWNEQYF. In DNA, the CDR3 is TGTGCCAGCAGCTTAATGGCCGATTGGAACGAGCAGTACTTC.

This clonotype was found many times. This CDR3 reads CASSLSPQTLQETQYF. For the CDR3, the DNA is TGCGCCAGCAGCTTGTCACCTCAGACCCTACAAGAGACCCAGTACTTC. This chain links TRBV5-1 with TRBJ2-5; no reliable D call. Trimming stripped 1 base from V and 2 bases from J, with 15 bases between. The CDR3 has 16 residues. In germline, CDR1 is SGHRS, CDR2 YFSETQ.

The chain's CDR3 is CASRRLAGGLRDTQYF. The CDR3 DNA follows: TGTGCCAGCAGAAGACTAGCGGGGGGGTTAAGAGATACGCAGTATTTT. The chain combines TRBV12-3 or TRBV12-4 with TRBJ2-3, with 14 bases that match TRBD2. The CDR3 spans 16 residues. V lost 6 bases and J lost 5; bases outside the gene matches: 7.

This clonotype was seen many times. The chain combines TRBV3-1 with TRBJ2-1; tentative D call: TRBD2 (6 bases). The ends were cut back, 2 bases at V and 10 bases at J, with 12 bases in the middle. This CDR3 spans 13 amino acids. Per the germline V gene, CDR1 is LGHDT and CDR2 is YNNKEL (reference sequence). This CDR3 is CASSQFAGREQFF. The CDR3 nucleotides read TGTGCCAGCAGCCAATTCGCGGGGCGGGAGCAGTTCTTC.

This chain connects TRBV20-1 to TRBJ2-5, with D perhaps matching TRBD2 (5 bases). Between the trimmed V and J ends, which lost 3 bases and 4 bases, there was a span of 15 bases. Germline V gene lookup returns CDR1 DFQATT and CDR2 SNEGSKA (reference sequence). The CDR3 length is 14 residues. In DNA form, the CDR3 reads TGCAGTGCTAGCAGGCAACAGCGGACAGAGACCCAGTACTTC. Its translation: CSASRQQRTETQYF.

On this clonotype itself: A read error is possible here, since a much larger clone lies one base away. This chain joins TRBV4-1 and TRBJ1-1; D unclear. Germline V CDR1 and CDR2: MGHRA, YSYEKL. Trimming pared 4 bases from V and 4 bases from J, leaving 16 bases between. There are 15 residues in the CDR3. Here the CDR3 reads CASSLQAQVGTEAFF. In DNA form, the CDR3 reads TGCGCCAGCAGCCTTCAAGCCCAAGTGGGCACTGAAGCTTTCTTT.

This clonotype was picked up many times. The chain carries TRBV11-2 and TRBJ2-3; D might be TRBD2 (6 bases). The germline V and J ends were trimmed by 3 bases and 2 bases, with 18 bases remaining between them. The CDR3 covers 17 residues. Germline values: CDR1 SGHAT, CDR2 FQNNGV. The CDR3 spells CASSLVEAGSLTDTQYF. The CDR3 nucleotides are TGTGCCAGCAGCTTGGTTGAGGCGGGGAGTCTCACAGATACGCAGTATTTT.

The table lists this clonotype with a few counts. This sequence joins TRBV5-6 and TRBJ1-2; D is ambiguous. This CDR3 contains 15 residues. CDR1 is SGHDT and CDR2 is YYEEEE in the germline V gene. V was shortened by 0 bases and J by 4 bases, with 13 bases between the two germline ends. Written as DNA, the CDR3 is TGTGCCAGCAGCTTGGGGCAGGTCGTCGCCTATGGCTACACCTTC. Translating gives CASSLGQVVAYGYTF. The variable domain in full, completed from reference TRBV5-6 and TRBJ1-2, reads DAGVTQSPTHLIKTRGQQVTLRCSPKSGHDTVSWYQQALGQGPQFIFQYYEEEERQRGNFPDRFSGHQFPNYSSELNVNALLLGDSALYLCASSLGQVVAYGYTFGSGTRLTVV.

This clonotype has only a few counts. The chain couples TRBV2 to TRBJ2-1; D is perhaps TRBD1 or TRBD2 (5 bases each). Trimming shortened V by 7 bases and J by 2 bases, and 12 bases separated the two germline ends. Germline V CDR1 and CDR2: SNHLY, FYNNEI. The CDR3 has 14 residues. CDR3 protein: CASTGQVAYNEQFF. The DNA for the CDR3 is TGTGCCAGCACGGGGCAGGTGGCCTACAATGAGCAGTTCTTC.

The rearrangement links TRBV2 to TRBJ1-5; TRBD1 might be the D (5 bases). This CDR3 is built from 13 residues. Germline V lookup: CDR1 SNHLY, CDR2 FYNNEI. V shed 5 bases and J shed 4 bases, with 9 bases lying between them. In nucleotides, the CDR3 is TGTGCCAGCAGTTACTCAGGGAATCAGCCCCAGCATTTT. As protein: CASSYSGNQPQHF.

This clonotype was observed a handful of times. The chain uses TRBV27 and TRBJ1-6; TRBD1 matches at 9 bases. This CDR3 has 14 residues. Germline V gives CDR1 MNHEY, CDR2 SMNVEV (reference sequence). V dropped 3 bases and J dropped 12; count of bases not matched to a gene: 6. The CDR3 loop is CASSFTGGSGPLHF. In DNA, the CDR3 is TGTGCCAGCAGTTTCACAGGGGGCTCGGGACCCCTCCACTTT.

This clonotype appeared once. The chain has TRBV29-1 and TRBJ2-3; 8 nucleotides match TRBD2. J gave up 2 bases and V 8 bases, and 15 bases lay outside the gene matches. CDR1 is SQVTM, CDR2 ANQGSEA, per germline. The CDR3 totals 16 residues. CDR3 sequence reads: CSIRLASTLFTDTQYF. The CDR3 DNA reads TGCAGCATCCGACTAGCGAGCACTCTTTTCACAGATACGCAGTATTTT.

This clonotype turned up a few times. The CDR3 DNA reads TGTGCCAGCGAGGGATTGTCCTACGAGCAGTACTTC. Translation: CASEGLSYEQYF. The chain joins TRBV6-1 to TRBJ2-7; D may be TRBD2 (5 bases). Trimming pared 8 bases from V and 1 base from J, leaving 9 bases between. Per the germline V gene, CDR1 is MNHNS and CDR2 is SASEGT. The length of the CDR3 is 12 residues.

The table lists this clonotype with a few counts. Sequence at one end of the junction differs from germline and may be a read error. The CDR3 nucleotides read TGCGCCAGCGCCAGACAGGGACAGAACACTGAAGCTTCCTTT. Translated: CASARQGQNTEASF. The gene calls are TRBV5-1 and TRBJ1-1, with 7 bases identical to TRBD1. This CDR3 contains 14 residues. Germline CDR1 SGHRS, CDR2 YFSETQ.

V is TRBV7-2 and J is TRBJ2-3; a weak D match, TRBD2 (6 bases). Per germline, CDR1 SGHTA and CDR2 FQGNSA. V was pared by 5 bases and J by 8 bases, with 14 bases between. The CDR3 consists of 13 residues. CDR3 nucleotide sequence: TGTGCCAGCAGCCTAAGGGAGGTCGGTACGCAGTATTTT. It translates to CASSLREVGTQYF.

This clonotype came up a few times. V is TRBV7-4 and J is TRBJ1-2; D ambiguous. The CDR3 contains 17 residues. The germline CDR1 and CDR2 sequences are SGHVT and SQSDAQ. Trimming stripped 5 bases from V and 5 bases from J, with 24 bases between. The CDR3 here is CASSPAAGITPGYGYTF. CDR3 DNA: TGTGCCAGCAGCCCTGCCGCGGGGATTACCCCTGGATATGGCTACACCTTC. The entire variable domain, with the rest obtained from reference TRBV7-4 and TRBJ1-2, is as follows: GAGVSQSPRYKVAKRGRDVALRCDSISGHVTLYWYRQTLGQGSEVLTYSQSDAQRDKSGRPSGRFSAERPERSVSTLKIQRTEQGDSAVYLCASSPAAGITPGYGYTFGSGTRLTVV.

In its sample, this clonotype was seen a few times. V usage is TRBV6-1 and J usage is TRBJ1-5; D gene ambiguous. In germline, CDR1 is MNHNS, CDR2 SASEGT. The CDR3 spans 13 residues. V lost 7 bases and J 4 bases, leaving 11 bases between the germline ends. CDR3 nucleotides: TGTGCCAGCATGATTAGTGTAAATCAGCCCCAGCATTTT. Protein product: CASMISVNQPQHF.

The chain is built from TRBV7-3 and TRBJ2-1; D gene uncertain. V dropped 5 bases and J dropped 4 bases, with 18 bases sitting between them. Germline CDR1 reads SGHTA; CDR2 reads FQGTGA. The CDR3 runs 16 residues. CDR3 DNA: TGTGCCAGCAGCCCCAGTCATGATCGTATTTACAATGAGCAGTTCTTC. Translating it yields CASSPSHDRIYNEQFF.

The chain joins TRBV28 to TRBJ2-7; 7 positions match TRBD1. CDR3 length: 15 amino acids. The trim removed 6 bases at V and 0 bases at J, leaving 8 bases unmatched. Germline CDR1 reads MDHEN; CDR2 reads SYDVKM. The CDR3 bases are TGTGCCAGCAGGGTACAGGGGTACCCCTCCTACGAGCAGTACTTC. Encoded protein: CASRVQGYPSYEQYF.

This clonotype came up a few times. The chain combines TRBV4-1 with TRBJ2-7; 11 positions agree with TRBD2. The CDR3 sequence is 17 residues long. Trimming at V came to 1 base and at J to 2 bases, leaving 7 bases not matched to a gene. Germline-derived CDR1 and CDR2 are MGHRA and YSYEKL. CDR3 in DNA: TGCGCCAGCAGCCAAGCTAGCGGGAGGCCTAGAACCTACGAGCAGTACTTC. Its protein product is CASSQASGRPRTYEQYF.

This clonotype showed up many times. This chain connects TRBV3-1 to TRBJ2-3; D remains ambiguous. CDR3 length equals 16 residues. V lost 5 bases and J 6 bases, leaving 21 bases between the germline ends. Germline V gene data show CDR1 as LGHDT and CDR2 as YNNKEL (reference sequence). The CDR3 DNA is TGTGCCAGCAGCTTCTCTTCTCTTCAACCGCAGGATACGCAGTATTTT. It codes for CASSFSSLQPQDTQYF.

This clonotype occurred many times. This rearrangement joins TRBV18 to TRBJ1-2; 8 nucleotides align to TRBD1. Trimming cost V 6 bases and J 3 bases; bases outside gene matches: 6. The CDR3 has 14 residues. CDR1 and CDR2 from the germline V gene are KGHSH and LQKENI. CDR3 in amino acids: CASSPGGAHYGYTF. The CDR3 DNA follows: TGTGCCAGCTCCCCAGGGGGCGCTCACTATGGCTACACCTTC. The full variable domain, rest sourced from reference TRBV18 and TRBJ1-2, is NAGVMQNPRHLVRRRGQEARLRCSPMKGHSHVYWYRQLPEEGLKFMVYLQKENIIDESGMPKERFSAEFPKEGPSILRIQQVVRGDSAAYFCASSPGGAHYGYTFGSGTRLTVV.

This clonotype was recorded many times. The genes are TRBV20-1 and TRBJ1-4; 7 bases match TRBD1. V shed 5 bases, J shed 3 bases, and the junction held 9 bases outside the gene matches. Germline values: CDR1 DFQATT, CDR2 SNEGSKA (reference sequence). The CDR3 extends over 15 amino acids. Here the CDR3 DNA reads TGCAGTGCTGGGACAGCAGACTCCCCTAATGAAAAACTGTTTTTT. Translation gives CSAGTADSPNEKLFF.